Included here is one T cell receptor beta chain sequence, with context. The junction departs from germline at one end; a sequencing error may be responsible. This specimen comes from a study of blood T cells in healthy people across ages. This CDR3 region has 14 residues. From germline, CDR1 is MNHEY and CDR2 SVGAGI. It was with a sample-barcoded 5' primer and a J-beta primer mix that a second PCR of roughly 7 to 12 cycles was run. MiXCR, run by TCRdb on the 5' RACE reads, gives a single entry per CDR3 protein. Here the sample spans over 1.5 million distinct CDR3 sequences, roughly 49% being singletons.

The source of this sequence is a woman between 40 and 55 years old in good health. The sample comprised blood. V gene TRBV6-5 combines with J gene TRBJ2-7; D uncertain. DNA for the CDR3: TGTGTCAGCAGTTACTTCTCTCGGCGCTACGAGCAGTATTTC. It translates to CVSSYFSRRYEQYF.